The 14 T cell receptor beta chains reported below all come from one sample, sequenced in a study of shared T cell receptors in the human thymus. Here immunoSEQ multiplex PCR was the method, and the copy in TCRdb shows in-frame clones only, minus some. The sample has about 660,000 clones, over 75% seen once. The sample was also linked to a second study, of human thymus T cells.

Sequenced sample: thymocytes. These receptor sequences come from a boy younger than two with a congenital heart defect.

This clone was observed a handful of times. The chain joins TRBV11-2 to TRBJ1-3; a possible D gene is TRBD1 (6 bases). The V gene's germline CDR1 is SGHAT and CDR2 FQNNGV. Trimming removed 5 bases from V and 2 bases from J, with 10 bases in between. The CDR3 sequence is 14 residues long. The CDR3 DNA is TGTGCCAGCAGCAAAAGGACAGCTGGAAACACCATATATTTT. It specifies CASSKRTAGNTIYF.

The V and J genes are TRBV27 and TRBJ1-2, with TRBD1 matching 9 bases. The J segment lost 4 bases and the V segment lost 8 bases, leaving 5 bases of the junction unmatched. This CDR3 comprises 13 residues. The V gene's germline CDR1 is MNHEY and CDR2 SMNVEV (reference sequence). The CDR3 region has the DNA TGTGCCAGCCCTAGGGGACAGGGCTATGGCTACACCTTC. Translated, it gives CASPRGQGYGYTF.

V is TRBV25-1 and J is TRBJ2-3; 12 positions match TRBD2. This CDR3 spans 15 amino acids. CDR1 is MGHDK and CDR2 is SYGVNS in the germline V gene. V lost 5 bases to trimming and J lost 5 bases; unmatched junction nucleotides: 5. The CDR3 DNA follows: TGTGCCAGCAGTCAGACTAGCGGGAGAGGAGATACGCAGTATTTT. This codes for CASSQTSGRGDTQYF.

This clone occurred once. V usage is TRBV30 and J usage is TRBJ2-7, with D possibly being TRBD2 (6 bases). Looked up from germline, CDR1 is GTSNPN and CDR2 is SVGIG (reference sequence). The CDR3 is 14 residues long. The germline V and J ends were trimmed by 3 bases and 7 bases, with 19 bases remaining between them. For the CDR3, the DNA is TGTGCCTGGAGCGGCGGGGCCCTTGGAGAAGAGCAGTACTTC. Residues: CAWSGGALGEEQYF.

This rearrangement joins TRBV2 to TRBJ2-7; 8 nucleotides match TRBD2. The J segment lost 2 bases and the V segment lost 6 bases, leaving 6 bases of the junction unmatched. Per germline, CDR1 SNHLY and CDR2 FYNNEI. The CDR3 length is 14 residues. The CDR3 protein is CASRDSGKAYEQYF. DNA for the CDR3: TGTGCCAGCAGAGATAGCGGGAAGGCCTACGAGCAGTACTTC.

The rearrangement links TRBV28 to TRBJ2-1; 10 bases map to TRBD1. The CDR3 totals 17 residues. With 3 bases clipped from V and 2 bases from J, the junction kept 7 bases outside the gene matches. Germline-derived CDR1 and CDR2 are MDHEN and SYDVKM. This CDR3 reads CASSFPHGQGAYNEQFF. Here the CDR3 DNA reads TGTGCCAGCAGTTTCCCCCATGGACAGGGGGCCTACAATGAGCAGTTCTTC.

V usage is TRBV10-1 and J usage is TRBJ1-2; 9 positions match TRBD1. J lost 5 bases, V lost 4 bases, and 5 bases had no gene match. Germline values: CDR1 WNHNN, CDR2 SYGVQD (reference sequence). This CDR3 comprises 14 residues. CDR3 coding DNA: TGCGCCAGCAGTGGCCCGGACAGGGGATATGGCTACACCTTC. This translates into CASSGPDRGYGYTF.

The chain has TRBV30 and TRBJ2-7; D perhaps matches TRBD2 (6 bases). Germline V gene lookup returns CDR1 GTSNPN and CDR2 SVGIG (reference sequence). The CDR3 consists of 15 residues. V was trimmed by 2 bases and J by 7 bases, leaving 21 bases between them. CDR3: CAWSREDQGDREQYF. DNA of the CDR3: TGTGCCTGGAGTAGGGAGGACCAAGGGGACCGGGAGCAGTACTTC.

The chain's CDR3 is CASSQDRGGSSGNTIYF. In nucleotides, the CDR3 is TGCGCCAGCAGCCAAGATCGGGGAGGGAGCTCTGGAAACACCATATATTTT. The chain couples TRBV4-3 to TRBJ1-3, with D unclear. In germline, CDR1 is LGHNA, CDR2 YSLEER. V lost 0 bases and J lost 0, with 12 bases in between. The CDR3 contains 17 residues.

The genes are TRBV6-5 and TRBJ2-2, with D possibly being TRBD2 (5 bases). Trimming left V 2 bases short and J 0 bases short, with 10 bases between. There are 16 residues in the CDR3. Germline loops: CDR1 MNHEY, CDR2 SVGAGI. The CDR3 nucleotides read TGTGCCAGCAGTTACCTCCGGGGAGCGAACACCGGGGAGCTGTTTTTT. This codes for CASSYLRGANTGELFF.

The rearrangement links TRBV5-6 to TRBJ2-7; TRBD1 aligns across 7 bases. With V trimmed by 4 bases and J by 6 bases, 25 bases remained unmatched. This CDR3 contains 19 residues. Germline lookup yields CDR1 SGHDT and CDR2 YYEEEE. CDR3 nucleotide sequence: TGTGCCAGCAGCCCCCAACATCGAGGTCCGGGACAGATGATACGCGAGCAGTACTTC. It yields the protein CASSPQHRGPGQMIREQYF.

Comments on this clone: Germline is not matched at one junction end, which may reflect a read error. The genes are TRBV7-7 and TRBJ2-2, with TRBD2 identical over 11 bases. The length of the CDR3 is 15 residues. Germline values: CDR1 SSHAT, CDR2 FNYEAQ (reference sequence). For the CDR3, the DNA is TGTGCTAGCAGCTCGGGACTAGCGGATACCGGGGAGCTGTTTTTT. Encoded protein: CASSSGLADTGELFF. The whole variable domain, remainder taken from reference TRBV7-7 and TRBJ2-2, is GAGVSQSPRYKVTKRGQDVTLRCDPISSHATLYWYQQALGQGPEFLTYFNYEAQPDKSGLPSDRFSAERPEGSISTLTIQRTEQRDSAMYRCASSSGLADTGELFFGEGSRLTVL.

The J gene is TRBJ1-2, the V gene TRBV18, with 7 bases lining up with TRBD1. The germline CDR1 and CDR2 sequences are KGHSH and LQKENI. The V and J ends lost 2 bases and 4 bases, in that order; junction bases with no gene match: 7. The CDR3 consists of 15 residues. The CDR3 loop is CASSPSYRGFYGYTF. The CDR3 region has the DNA TGTGCCAGCTCACCATCGTACAGGGGTTTCTATGGCTACACCTTC.

The sample holds one count of this clone. The chain employs TRBV27 and TRBJ2-7, with TRBD2 matching over 8 bases. CDR1 MNHEY and CDR2 SMNVEV come from the germline V gene (reference sequence). Trimming took 5 bases from V and 1 from J; bases not matched to a gene: 10. CDR3 length: 16 amino acids. The CDR3 bases are TGTGCCAGCAGTCCCCTTGGCGGGAGGACGTCCTACGAGCAGTACTTC. Translating gives CASSPLGGRTSYEQYF.